Below are 24 T cell receptor beta chains sequenced from a single sample in a study of cytomegalovirus exposure and HLA in healthy donors. PCR employed 60 Vbeta and 13 Jbeta primers. Assay used: immunoSEQ multiplex PCR; TCRdb lists only in-frame clones, some missing. This sample has about 110,000 clones; roughly 80% occur once, and the top ten carry more than 4.5%. Sample: PBMCs. These receptor sequences come from a female donor in good health and CMV-seropositive.

The gene calls are TRBV7-3 and TRBJ1-6; unclear D gene. Trimming removed 5 bases at V and 6 bases at J, with 8 bases between. In germline, CDR1 is SGHTA, CDR2 FQGTGA. This CDR3 contains 13 residues. CDR3 coding DNA: TGTGCCAGCAGCCCCACAGTTAATTCACCCCTCCACTTT. This codes for CASSPTVNSPLHF.

The chain employs TRBV2 and TRBJ2-1; TRBD1 agrees at 7 bases. V gave up 10 bases and J gave up 1 base; unmatched junction bases: 7. CDR3 length: 14 residues. CDR1 is SNHLY, CDR2 FYNNEI, per germline. The CDR3 region is CATRQGSSYNEQFF. The CDR3 DNA reads TGTGCCACCAGACAGGGCTCGTCCTACAATGAGCAGTTCTTC.

This CDR3 reads CASMPRRQGNYGYTF. The CDR3 DNA reads TGTGCCAGCATGCCCCGGAGACAGGGGAACTATGGCTACACCTTC. The chain has TRBV27 and TRBJ1-2; TRBD1 agrees at 8 bases. Germline lookup yields CDR1 MNHEY and CDR2 SMNVEV (reference sequence). The CDR3 loop spans 15 amino acids. V was clipped by 7 bases and J by 2 bases; unmatched bases: 9.

V and J are TRBV7-2 and TRBJ2-4; 9 bases line up with TRBD1. Germline CDR1 SGHTA, CDR2 FQGNSA. J gave up 8 bases and V 5 bases, and 10 bases lay outside the gene matches. The length of the CDR3 is 15 residues. CDR3: CASSPKTGGLDIQYF. For the CDR3, the DNA is TGTGCCAGCAGCCCTAAAACAGGGGGCTTAGACATTCAGTACTTC.

V and J are TRBV28 and TRBJ1-2; 8 nucleotides match TRBD1. The CDR3 consists of 14 residues. The germline V gene encodes CDR1 MDHEN and CDR2 SYDVKM. After removal of 6 bases from V and 7 bases from J, the junction contained 10 bases not matched to a gene. The DNA for the CDR3 is TGTGCCAGCAGGGAGACAGGGGAAAGCGGTGGCTACACCTTC. Residues: CASRETGESGGYTF.

This sequence joins TRBV4-2 and TRBJ2-1; TRBD2 might be the D (5 bases). Trimming stripped 4 bases from V and 10 bases from J, with 20 bases between. Looked up from germline, CDR1 is LGHNA and CDR2 is YNFKEQ. The CDR3 consists of 15 residues. This chain's CDR3 is CASSLSTGARGEQFF. CDR3 nucleotides: TGTGCCAGCAGCCTTTCCACGGGCGCCCGGGGAGAGCAGTTCTTC.

The chain links TRBV10-3 to TRBJ1-4, with D possibly being TRBD1 (5 bases). V lost 9 bases and J lost 7, with 15 bases in between. CDR1 and CDR2 (germline): ENHRY, SYGVKD. This CDR3 region has 13 residues. The CDR3 bases are TGTGCCATTCGGCAGGGTGTCGGTGAAAAACTGTTTTTT. It specifies CAIRQGVGEKLFF.

The chain has TRBV2 and TRBJ1-2, with 7 bases that match TRBD1. Germline loops: CDR1 SNHLY, CDR2 FYNNEI. The CDR3 sequence is 14 residues long. With 5 bases clipped from V and 4 bases from J, the junction kept 7 bases outside the gene matches. CDR3 sequence reads: CASSLQQGSYGYTF. DNA of the CDR3: TGTGCCAGCAGTTTACAACAGGGGAGCTATGGCTACACCTTC.

The CDR3 coding sequence is TGTGCCAGCAGCATAAAACAGGGGACAGATACGCAGTATTTT. Protein sequence: CASSIKQGTDTQYF. The rearrangement uses TRBV28 and TRBJ2-3; TRBD1 aligns across 7 bases. V trimming: 6 bases; J trimming: 3 bases; junction bases outside the gene matches: 6. From germline, CDR1 is MDHEN and CDR2 SYDVKM. The CDR3 runs to 14 residues.

The chain combines TRBV7-3 with TRBJ2-2; D is perhaps TRBD1 (6 bases). This CDR3 has 16 residues. Trimming took off 4 bases at V and 6 bases at J, with 18 bases between the two ends. Germline V gene sequence: CDR1 SGHTA, CDR2 FQGTGA. CDR3 nucleotides: TGTGCCAGCAGCTCCCGTGGGGGCGGCGCCCCCGGGGAGCTGTTTTTT. Protein product: CASSSRGGGAPGELFF.

The chain recombines TRBV7-2 with TRBJ1-4; the match to TRBD1 covers 7 bases. Looked up from germline, CDR1 is SGHTA and CDR2 is FQGNSA. This CDR3 is 15 amino acids long. V lost 1 base to trimming and J lost 2 bases; unmatched junction nucleotides: 1. In DNA, the CDR3 is TGTGCCAGCAGCTTAGACAGGGGTACTAATGAAAAACTGTTTTTT. Amino acids: CASSLDRGTNEKLFF.

The chain carries TRBV19 and TRBJ1-1; possibly TRBD1 for D (6 bases). With 6 bases removed from V and 0 bases from J, the gap between germline ends came to 14 bases. CDR1 is LNHDA and CDR2 is SQIVND in the germline V gene (reference sequence). This CDR3 spans 15 amino acids. The CDR3 loop reads CASSGAGHLNTEAFF. In nucleotides, the CDR3 is TGTGCCAGTAGCGGAGCGGGACACCTGAACACTGAAGCTTTCTTT.

Only a few counts were recorded for this clone. The chain combines TRBV6-5 with TRBJ1-6; D is unclear. Germline CDR1 reads MNHEY; CDR2 reads SVGAGI. The V end was cut by 2 bases, the J end by 14 bases, with 10 bases between. The CDR3 runs 12 residues. CDR3 nucleotides: TGTGCCAGCAGTTACGGAGCTGTAACCCTCCACTTT. It translates to CASSYGAVTLHF.

This rearrangement joins TRBV10-2 to TRBJ1-5, with 11 bases lining up with TRBD1. Germline V gene sequence: CDR1 WSHSY, CDR2 SAAADI. V shed 6 bases, J shed 6 bases, and the junction held 4 bases outside the gene matches. The CDR3 is made up of 14 amino acids. The CDR3 protein is CASRKGTGGQPQHF. The DNA for the CDR3 is TGCGCCAGCAGAAAGGGGACAGGGGGTCAGCCCCAGCATTTT.

A word on this clone: Germline and junction disagree at one end, which may indicate a read error. The chain joins TRBV7-2 to TRBJ1-2; no clear D. Per the germline V gene, CDR1 is SGHTA and CDR2 is FQGNSA. The CDR3 runs 12 residues. CDR3 nucleotide sequence: TGTGCCAGCAGCTTAGAGCTGGGAGAAAAGATGTTC. Translation gives CASSLELGEKMF.

The V and J genes are TRBV7-3 and TRBJ2-3, with 7 bases matching TRBD2. CDR1 SGHTA and CDR2 FQGTGA come from the germline V gene. This CDR3 region has 14 residues. The ends lost 5 bases at V and 4 bases at J; junction bases unmatched: 6. Here the CDR3 reads CASSRSRESDTQYF. The CDR3, as DNA: TGTGCCAGCAGCAGATCGCGGGAGTCAGATACGCAGTATTTT.

This chain joins TRBV7-6 and TRBJ2-3; TRBD2 might be the D (6 bases). The CDR3 runs to 15 residues. Trimming stripped 2 bases from V and 0 bases from J, with 9 bases between. The V gene's germline CDR1 is SGHVS and CDR2 FNYEAQ. CDR3 nucleotide sequence: TGTGCCAGCAGCTTACCGGGAGCTAGCACAGATACGCAGTATTTT. This gives the protein CASSLPGASTDTQYF.

This chain links TRBV19 with TRBJ1-1; 11 bases agree with TRBD1. CDR1 is LNHDA and CDR2 is SQIVND in the germline V gene (reference sequence). The CDR3 sequence is 16 residues long. Trimming took 3 bases from V and 3 from J; bases not matched to a gene: 6. CDR3: CASSMRDRGKYTEAFF. The CDR3 DNA is TGTGCCAGTAGTATGAGGGACAGGGGGAAGTACACTGAAGCTTTCTTT.

This clone was picked up a small number of times. The CDR3 spells CASRKPSTGELFF. The CDR3 nucleotides read TGTGCCAGCAGGAAACCGAGTACGGGGGAGCTGTTTTTT. The V gene is TRBV6-6, the J gene TRBJ2-2; D uncertain. In germline, CDR1 is MNHNY, CDR2 SVGAGI (reference sequence). The V end lost 6 bases, the J end lost 8 bases, and 13 bases lay between the germline ends. The CDR3 has 13 amino acids.

In regard to this clone: This sample also contains other DNA sequences that code for the same CDR3. The J gene is TRBJ2-1, the V gene TRBV4-2; possible D gene TRBD2, 7 bases. Germline assignment: CDR1 LGHNA and CDR2 YNFKEQ. Trimming cost V 1 base and J 8 bases, with 21 bases left between them. CDR3 size: 17 residues. The DNA of the CDR3 is TGTGCCAGCAGCCAAGGACCCGGGGAGGGCGAGGGGGATGAGCAGTTCTTC. Protein product: CASSQGPGEGEGDEQFF.

The chain combines TRBV7-9 with TRBJ2-5; TRBD2 aligns across 8 bases. V dropped 4 bases and J dropped 5; count of bases not matched to a gene: 9. This CDR3 is 15 amino acids long. CDR1 is SEHNR and CDR2 is FQNEAQ in the germline V gene (reference sequence). CDR3 bases: TGTGCCAGCAGCTCTCAAGCGGGAGCACGTGAGACCCAGTACTTC. Translated, it gives CASSSQAGARETQYF.

The rearrangement joins TRBV27 to TRBJ2-5; D possibly corresponds to TRBD2 (6 bases). This CDR3 region has 15 residues. Germline CDR1 MNHEY, CDR2 SMNVEV (reference sequence). V was trimmed by 4 bases and J by 4 bases, leaving 16 bases between them. CDR3 sequence: CASSWKGGGRETQYF. CDR3 in DNA: TGTGCCAGCAGTTGGAAAGGTGGGGGGAGAGAGACCCAGTACTTC.

This chain connects TRBV5-6 to TRBJ2-7; perhaps TRBD2 as D (5 bases). V was cut by 4 bases and J by 1 base, with 15 bases left in between. CDR1 and CDR2 from the germline V gene are SGHDT and YYEEEE. CDR3 length equals 15 residues. The DNA for the CDR3 is TGTGCCAGCAGCCTATCCGGGGTTCAATCCTACGAGCAGTACTTC. It encodes CASSLSGVQSYEQYF. Supplemented by reference TRBV5-6 and TRBJ2-7, the full variable domain reads DAGVTQSPTHLIKTRGQQVTLRCSPKSGHDTVSWYQQALGQGPQFIFQYYEEEERQRGNFPDRFSGHQFPNYSSELNVNALLLGDSALYLCASSLSGVQSYEQYFGPGTRLTVT.

The sample holds a few counts of this clone. The chain recombines TRBV29-1 with TRBJ1-1, with 8 bases identical to TRBD1. CDR3 size: 15 residues. Germline V gives CDR1 SQVTM, CDR2 ANQGSEA. Losses at the gene ends were 6 bases for V and 4 bases for J; bases not matched to a gene: 13. CDR3 DNA sequence: TGCAGCGTCGACCCCGTCGCAGGGGGCCGCACTGAAGCTTTCTTT. This sequence encodes CSVDPVAGGRTEAFF.